One and the same sample provided the 14 T cell receptor beta chains below, sequenced in a study of blood T cell repertoires in COVID-19. Sequencing used immunoSEQ multiplex PCR; TCRdb keeps in-frame clones, though not all of them. The repertoire has over 70,000 clones, approximately 80% of them found once; the top ten carry roughly 10%. The sample consisted of peripheral blood. Receptor source: a woman at least 80 years old with acute or convalescent COVID-19.

The V and J genes are TRBV7-6 and TRBJ1-5, with 7 bases aligning to TRBD1. V shed 6 bases, J shed 4 bases, and the junction held 9 bases outside the gene matches. The CDR3 has 15 amino acids. Germline CDR1 is SGHVS and CDR2 is FNYEAQ. Here the CDR3 DNA reads TGTGCCAGCAGTCCGATGCCAGGGGGGAATCAGCCCCAGCATTTT. Residues: CASSPMPGGNQPQHF.

The V and J genes are TRBV7-2 and TRBJ2-1, with 8 bases identical to TRBD1. Trimming removed 3 bases from V and 12 bases from J; junction bases left unmatched: 1. The CDR3 consists of 11 residues. Germline V gene data show CDR1 as SGHTA and CDR2 as FQGNSA. The DNA for the CDR3 is TGTGCCAGCAGCTTGGGACAGGTGCAGTTCTTC. Amino acids: CASSLGQVQFF.

The chain uses TRBV27 and TRBJ1-4; no clear D. This CDR3 has 15 amino acids. Germline CDR1 reads MNHEY; CDR2 reads SMNVEV (reference sequence). V lost 4 bases and J lost 3, with 12 bases in between. CDR3 DNA sequence: TGTGCCAGCAGTTCCGAATCTGGCCCTAATGAAAAACTGTTTTTT. It encodes CASSSESGPNEKLFF. The full variable domain, its missing parts supplied by reference TRBV27 and TRBJ1-4, is EAQVTQNPRYLITVTGKKLTVTCSQNMNHEYMSWYRQDPGLGLRQIYYSMNVEVTDKGDVPEGYKVSRKEKRNFPLILESPSPNQTSLYFCASSSESGPNEKLFFGSGTQLSVL.

The V and J genes are TRBV3-1 (or the pseudogene TRBV3-2) and TRBJ2-5, with unresolved D. CDR3 length equals 11 residues. Germline V gives CDR1 LGHDT, CDR2 YNNKEL (reference sequence). The V gene lost 4 bases and the J gene lost 4 bases, with 4 bases spanning the gap. DNA of the CDR3: TGTGCCAGCAGCCTCTCAGAGACCCAGTACTTC. Its translation: CASSLSETQYF.

The rearrangement uses TRBV27 and TRBJ1-4; 8 nucleotides agree with TRBD1. The junction had 7 bases not matched to a gene; V was cut back by 2 bases and J by 2 bases. CDR3 length: 17 residues. Germline lookup yields CDR1 MNHEY and CDR2 SMNVEV (reference sequence). The CDR3 reads CASSLRQGAVTNEKLFF. The DNA of the CDR3 is TGTGCCAGCAGTTTACGGCAGGGGGCCGTCACTAATGAAAAACTGTTTTTT. Full variable domain (missing parts from reference TRBV27 and TRBJ1-4): EAQVTQNPRYLITVTGKKLTVTCSQNMNHEYMSWYRQDPGLGLRQIYYSMNVEVTDKGDVPEGYKVSRKEKRNFPLILESPSPNQTSLYFCASSLRQGAVTNEKLFFGSGTQLSVL.

The J gene is TRBJ2-7, the V gene TRBV21-1; the table gives TRBD1 as D, unverified against the DNA. TRBV21-1 corresponds to a pseudogene. The CDR3 contains 19 residues. In DNA, the CDR3 is TGTGCCAGCAGGCCCAGAAGGGAGGGGACAGGGGGCGGTCGCGACGAGCAGTACTTC. Amino acid sequence: CASRPRREGTGGGRDEQYF.

The rearrangement joins TRBV7-3 to TRBJ2-1, with D hard to call. Germline CDR1 and CDR2: SGHTA and FQGTGA. V dropped 2 bases and J dropped 5 bases, with 10 bases sitting between them. The CDR3 extends over 14 amino acids. The CDR3 sequence: CASSLGVPNNEQFF. DNA for the CDR3: TGTGCCAGCAGCTTAGGAGTCCCAAACAATGAGCAGTTCTTC.

CDR3 amino acids: CASSSGQGYDYTF. The CDR3 region has the DNA TGTGCCAGCAGTTCGGGACAGGGCTACGACTACACCTTC. The chain has TRBV27 and TRBJ1-2; 9 nucleotides line up with TRBD1. With V trimmed by 4 bases and J by 10 bases, 7 bases remained unmatched. This CDR3 has 13 residues. The germline gives CDR1 MNHEY, CDR2 SMNVEV (reference sequence).

This clone is a singleton in its sample. The V and J genes are TRBV29-1 and TRBJ1-2; possibly TRBD1 for D (6 bases). V gave up 6 bases and J gave up 4 bases, with 18 bases separating them. CDR1 is SQVTM, CDR2 ANQGSEA, per germline. The CDR3 is 14 amino acids. The DNA of the CDR3 is TGCAGCGTAGCCGACAGGAGACTCTTCTATGGCTACACCTTC. This gives the protein CSVADRRLFYGYTF.

The V call is TRBV30, the J call TRBJ1-6; 7 bases map to TRBD1. The CDR3 is 13 residues long. V gave up 1 base and J gave up 7 bases; unmatched junction bases: 1. The germline V gene has CDR1 GTSNPN and CDR2 SVGIG (reference sequence). The CDR3 DNA sequence: TGTGCCTGGAGTGGACAGGGAAATTCACCCCTCCACTTT. Its translation is CAWSGQGNSPLHF.

The chain couples TRBV3-1 (or the pseudogene TRBV3-2) to TRBJ2-2, with TRBD2 matching 8 bases. Per germline, CDR1 LGHDT and CDR2 YNNKEL (reference sequence). J gave up 6 bases and V 2 bases, and 8 bases lay outside the gene matches. The CDR3 has 16 residues. The CDR3 loop is CASSQFPGGLPGELFF. The DNA of the CDR3 is TGTGCCAGCAGCCAATTCCCGGGGGGGCTTCCCGGGGAGCTGTTTTTT.

This sequence joins TRBV3-1 (or the pseudogene TRBV3-2) and TRBJ1-2, with 8 bases lining up with TRBD1. The CDR3 is 13 residues long. Germline lookup yields CDR1 LGHDT and CDR2 YNNKEL (reference sequence). Trimming cost V 4 bases and J 6 bases; bases outside gene matches: 4. The CDR3 coding sequence is TGTGCCAGCAGCCGGCAGGGGGCAGATGGCTACACCTTC. Translating gives CASSRQGADGYTF.

The rearrangement uses TRBV4-3 and TRBJ2-3; D is ambiguous. This CDR3 contains 13 residues. V was clipped by 0 bases and J by 2 bases, with 3 bases between them. Germline values: CDR1 LGHNA, CDR2 YSLEER. CDR3 DNA sequence: TGCGCCAGCAGCCAAGATCACACAGATACGCAGTATTTT. It is translated as CASSQDHTDTQYF.

The rearrangement uses TRBV27 and TRBJ1-2; perhaps TRBD1 as D (5 bases). V was shortened by 6 bases and J by 5 bases, with 16 bases between the two germline ends. CDR1 and CDR2 from the germline V gene are MNHEY and SMNVEV (reference sequence). CDR3 length: 14 residues. CDR3 region: CASSPRGLLYGYTF. The CDR3 DNA reads as TGTGCCAGCAGCCCGAGGGGACTGTTATATGGCTACACCTTC.